This T cell receptor beta chain came from a study of vaccination effects on CD4 cells after COVID-19. At the level of the study: Post-vaccine specimens arrived a median 72 days past the second dose.

Ahead of sequencing, the ViraFEST assay grew antigen-specific CD4+ T cells using viral peptide pools. At the end of around 11 days of culture, CD4+ T cells were isolated. It was two doses of either the BNT162b2 or mRNA-1273 vaccine that participants received. Days 3 and 7 saw half the medium replaced with IL-2 medium. TCRdb's table, derived via immunoSEQ multiplex PCR, lists solely in-frame clones and lacks some. The data show over 30,000 clones, with approximately 78% seen just once and approximately 1.5% held by the top ten. Notes on this clone: The antigen is unknown.

Germline CDR1 and CDR2: LNHDA and SQIVND (reference sequence). The ends were cut back, 6 bases at V and 0 bases at J, with 9 bases in the middle. The CDR3 consists of 15 residues. The sequenced sample was CD4+ T cells from PBMCs cultured with HCoV-NL63 spike peptides, obtained after COVID-19 vaccination. The chain joins TRBV19 to TRBJ2-6; D perhaps matches TRBD1 (5 bases). The clonotype was recovered from a human donor who received a COVID-19 vaccine. Some clones in this sample may be carry-over from other donors' samples. The CDR3 DNA follows: TGTGCCAGTAGGGCAGGGTTCTCTGGGGCCAACGTCCTGACTTTC. Protein product: CASRAGFSGANVLTF.